Shown below are 14 T cell receptor beta chains from a single sample sequenced in a study of identical twins. TCRdb recomputed calls from the 5' RACE reads with MiXCR, one row per CDR3 protein. The sample has about 470,000 distinct CDR3 sequences, less than 25% seen once. In addition, the sample was reused for a study of T cells expressing NK-cell markers.

The material sequenced was CD4+ T cells sorted from blood. Receptor source: a woman aged 18-35 years in good health.

CDR3 in amino acids: CASSHKGPYEQYF. The CDR3 DNA follows: TGTGCCAGCAGCCACAAAGGTCCGTACGAGCAGTACTTC. J is TRBJ2-7 and V is TRBV6-1; no firm D call. The CDR3 extends over 13 amino acids. Germline V gives CDR1 MNHNS, CDR2 SASEGT. V dropped 6 bases and J dropped 4 bases, with 13 bases sitting between them.

V gene TRBV6-1 combines with J gene TRBJ2-3; TRBD1 matches at 7 bases. CDR3 length equals 13 residues. Germline V lookup: CDR1 MNHNS, CDR2 SASEGT. Trimming removed 6 bases from V and 6 bases from J; junction bases left unmatched: 6. As DNA, the CDR3 is TGTGCCAGCAGCCTACGACAGGGTGATACGCAGTATTTT. Protein sequence: CASSLRQGDTQYF.

The J gene is TRBJ2-1, the V gene TRBV7-2; D is perhaps TRBD2 (5 bases). V was pared by 1 base and J by 2 bases, with 12 bases between. The CDR3 length is 16 residues. The V gene's germline CDR1 is SGHTA and CDR2 FQGNSA. The CDR3 DNA reads TGTGCCAGCAGCTTAGGGCCGGGGAGTCCCTACAATGAGCAGTTCTTC. It is translated as CASSLGPGSPYNEQFF.

This clonotype has a handful of counts. This chain links TRBV10-3 with TRBJ1-1; the D gene is possibly TRBD1 (5 bases). This CDR3 comprises 14 residues. From germline, CDR1 is ENHRY and CDR2 SYGVKD. The ends were cut back, 10 bases at V and 4 bases at J, with 19 bases in the middle. This CDR3 reads CATMYSGGVTEAFF. DNA for the CDR3: TGTGCCACCATGTACTCTGGGGGAGTCACTGAAGCTTTCTTT.

This clonotype was detected a few times. V and J are TRBV12-5 and TRBJ2-3; 9 bases fit TRBD2. This CDR3 spans 14 amino acids. V dropped 5 bases and J dropped 6; count of bases not matched to a gene: 6. Germline loops: CDR1 LGHNT, CDR2 FRNRAP. CDR3 in amino acids: CASGQGTSSDTQYF. The DNA for the CDR3 is TGTGCTAGTGGTCAAGGGACTAGCAGCGATACGCAGTATTTT.

This clonotype came up a few times. This chain connects TRBV5-6 to TRBJ1-6; D is possibly TRBD1 (6 bases). Germline CDR1 is SGHDT and CDR2 is YYEEEE. Trimming pared 6 bases from V and 6 bases from J, leaving 10 bases between. This CDR3 contains 13 residues. The CDR3 is CASNSGANSPLHF. CDR3 sequence (DNA): TGTGCCAGCAATTCAGGGGCTAATTCACCCCTCCACTTT.

This sequence joins TRBV20-1 and TRBJ1-5; 8 bases map to TRBD1. The germline CDR1 and CDR2 sequences are DFQATT and SNEGSKA (reference sequence). Germline trimming cut 4 bases from V and 7 bases from J; bases unmatched to any gene: 6. The CDR3 has 13 amino acids. The CDR3 coding sequence is TGCAGTGCTACGGACAGGGTAGACCAGCCCCAGCATTTT. Translating gives CSATDRVDQPQHF.

In its sample, this clonotype was seen a few times. The chain combines TRBV11-2 with TRBJ1-4, with D hard to call. There are 16 residues in the CDR3. Per the germline V gene, CDR1 is SGHAT and CDR2 is FQNNGV. Trimming cost V 2 bases and J 4 bases, with 14 bases left between them. The CDR3 is CASSLLSARHNEKLFF. In DNA form, the CDR3 reads TGTGCCAGCAGCTTATTGTCGGCCAGACATAATGAAAAACTGTTTTTT.

This clonotype has just a few counts. V gene TRBV29-1 combines with J gene TRBJ2-6, with 7 nucleotides matching TRBD1. V dropped 6 bases and J dropped 0; count of bases not matched to a gene: 8. Germline CDR1 SQVTM, CDR2 ANQGSEA. The CDR3 covers 16 residues. The CDR3 sequence is CSVTGTATSGANVLTF. CDR3 nucleotide sequence: TGCAGCGTAACCGGGACAGCTACCTCTGGGGCCAACGTCCTGACTTTC.

The V and J genes are TRBV7-2 and TRBJ1-1, with 10 bases fitting TRBD1. CDR1 and CDR2 from the germline V gene are SGHTA and FQGNSA. CDR3 size: 15 residues. Trimming removed 5 bases from V and 4 bases from J; junction bases left unmatched: 7. The CDR3 DNA sequence: TGTGCCAGCAGCGAGCACGGACAGGGGGTCACTGAAGCTTTCTTT. Its translation: CASSEHGQGVTEAFF.

The chain carries TRBV15 and TRBJ2-3; D is unclear. This CDR3 has 16 amino acids. The V and J ends lost 1 base and 0 bases respectively, with 11 bases between them. Germline CDR1 is LNHNV and CDR2 is YYDKDF (reference sequence). As DNA, the CDR3 is TGTGCCACCAGCAGAGGGGGTAGCCCTAGCACAGATACGCAGTATTTT. Encoded protein: CATSRGGSPSTDTQYF.

This clonotype was recorded a few times. Written as DNA, the CDR3 is TGCGCCAGCAGCCCCCTTGGGCGGGGTAGCACAGATACGCAGTATTTT. Translating it yields CASSPLGRGSTDTQYF. The chain combines TRBV5-1 with TRBJ2-3, with TRBD2 as a possible D gene (6 bases). CDR1 is SGHRS and CDR2 is YFSETQ in the germline V gene. Trimming took off 4 bases at V and 0 bases at J, with 15 bases between the two ends. The CDR3 consists of 16 residues.

The chain links TRBV5-1 to TRBJ1-2; 9 nucleotides align to TRBD1. The CDR3 is made up of 15 amino acids. Per germline, CDR1 SGHRS and CDR2 YFSETQ. Trimming removed 2 bases from V and 4 bases from J; junction bases left unmatched: 6. The CDR3 loop reads CASSFTTGGSYGYTF. CDR3 coding DNA: TGCGCCAGCAGCTTCACCACAGGGGGCTCCTATGGCTACACCTTC.

In this sample, this clonotype turned up a few times. V gene TRBV20-1 combines with J gene TRBJ2-6; D is ambiguous. The ends were cut back, 6 bases at V and 2 bases at J, with 8 bases in the middle. The CDR3 covers 13 residues. From germline, CDR1 is DFQATT and CDR2 SNEGSKA (reference sequence). In DNA form, the CDR3 reads TGCAGTGCCGGCCACCCTGGGGCCAACGTCCTGACTTTC. Protein: CSAGHPGANVLTF.